Presented here are 10 T cell receptor beta chains from one specimen sequenced in a study of tumor-infiltrating lymphocytes in primary liver carcinoma. Co-extraction of RNA and DNA was performed on about 18-30 mg of unsorted bulk tissue. Production of TCR beta cDNA used around 500 ng total RNA together with a constant-region primer. Three nested multiplex PCR rounds of slightly modified ARM-PCR generated TCR beta libraries. A C-beta reverse primer and TRBV1-TRBV30 forward primers served in each of the first two PCR rounds, at about 10 cycles apiece. A single record per CDR3 protein comes from TCRdb applying MiXCR to the multiplex PCR reads. This sample has tens of thousands of distinct CDR3 sequences, with around 77% found just once. The specimen sequenced was liver tumor tissue from sampling region 5. Subset described: tumor region T5, tumor centre. The receptors shown here come from a man aged 35 to 55 with primary liver carcinoma and hepatitis B virus infection.

The chain links TRBV6-5 to TRBJ2-3; 8 positions agree with TRBD2. With V trimmed by 11 bases and J by 3 bases, 13 bases remained unmatched. The CDR3 totals 15 residues. Germline V lookup: CDR1 MNHEY, CDR2 SVGAGI. The CDR3 spells CAGNPEIAGTDTQYF. CDR3 nucleotide sequence: TGTGCCGGCAACCCAGAAATAGCGGGAACAGATACGCAGTATTTT.

The V and J genes are TRBV29-1 and TRBJ1-5, with a weak D call TRBD1 (6 bases). The CDR3 runs 13 residues. Germline CDR1 is SQVTM and CDR2 is ANQGSEA. The V end was cut by 7 bases, the J end by 13 bases, with 23 bases between. The CDR3 loop reads CSAGGGAIQSQHF. CDR3 nucleotides: TGCAGCGCCGGAGGGGGAGCGATTCAGTCTCAGCATTTT.

With respect to this clonotype: Germline is not matched at one junction end, which may reflect a read error. V usage is TRBV29-1 and J usage is TRBJ2-7; the D call may be TRBD1 or TRBD2 (5 bases each). Germline loops: CDR1 SQVTM, CDR2 ANQGSEA. The CDR3 covers 13 residues. CDR3 sequence reads: CSVTGTGRGEHYF. The DNA of the CDR3 is TGCAGCGTAACCGGGACGGGGAGAGGAGAGCATTACTTT.

V and J are TRBV5-1 and TRBJ1-3; 7 nucleotides line up with TRBD1. The junction had 12 bases not matched to a gene; V was cut back by 4 bases and J by 5 bases. This CDR3 contains 16 residues. CDR1 and CDR2 from the germline V gene are SGHRS and YFSETQ. As DNA, the CDR3 is TGCGCCAGCAGCGCAACTATACAGGGGTCTCGAAACACCATATATTTT. Translating gives CASSATIQGSRNTIYF.

A word on this clonotype: Lacking the conserved final phenylalanine or tryptophan, this CDR3 likely reflects a read error. The genes are TRBV11-1 and TRBJ2-3; D may match TRBD1 or TRBD2 (5 bases each). This CDR3 region has 19 residues. Germline V gene sequence: CDR1 SGHAT, CDR2 FQDESV (reference sequence). This CDR3 is CASSSGGSSIGARTDTQYI. CDR3 coding DNA: TGTGCCAGTAGCTCTGGGGGAAGCTCTATTGGAGCCCGCACAGATACGCAGTATATT.

This clonotype appeared a few times. At one end, the junction sequence differs from germline, possibly due to a read error. This chain connects TRBV5-1 to TRBJ2-1, with D perhaps TRBD1 (6 bases). Germline CDR1 SGHRS, CDR2 YFSETQ. The CDR3 is 15 amino acids. The CDR3 coding sequence is TGCGCCAGCAGCGGGGGCAGGGGCCCCTACAATGAGCAGTTTTTC. This codes for CASSGGRGPYNEQFF. Full variable domain (remainder filled in from reference TRBV5-1 and TRBJ2-1): KAGVTQTPRYLIKTRGQQVTLSCSPISGHRSVSWYQQTPGQGLQFLFEYFSETQRNKGNFPGRFSGRQFSNSRSEMNVSTLELGDSALYLCASSGGRGPYNEQFFGPGTRLTVL.

The CDR3 DNA sequence: TGTGCCAGCAGACAAGGGGCCCGGGAGCTGTTTTTT. This translates into CASRQGARELFF. This rearrangement joins TRBV6-5 to TRBJ2-2; D is possibly TRBD1 (5 bases). The CDR3 totals 12 residues. Deletions cut 6 bases from V and 9 bases from J, with 11 bases between. CDR1 and CDR2 (germline): MNHEY, SVGAGI.

This clonotype came up once. This rearrangement joins TRBV6-2 or TRBV6-3 to TRBJ2-7; no reliable D call. The CDR3 totals 14 residues. Germline-derived CDR1 and CDR2 are MNHEY and SVGEGT. V gave up 8 bases and J gave up 2 bases, with 16 bases separating them. The CDR3 sequence is CASCQNTEPYEQYF. The CDR3 DNA reads TGTGCCAGCTGTCAAAACACGGAGCCCTACGAGCAGTACTTC.

Turning to this clonotype: As the CDR3 is not closed by the conserved phenylalanine or tryptophan, this likely results from a read error. The CDR3 protein is CASSLAPGGGTDTQYL. In DNA, the CDR3 is TGTGCCAGCAGCTTAGCGCCAGGTGGGGGCACAGATACGCAGTATCTT. The chain employs TRBV7-8 and TRBJ2-3; D unclear. This CDR3 has 16 amino acids. CDR1 and CDR2 (germline): SGHVS, FQNEAQ. Trimming left V 0 bases short and J 1 base short, with 11 bases between.

In regard to this clonotype: One junction end disagrees with the germline gene, perhaps due to a read error. This chain links TRBV6-1 with TRBJ2-7; D may match TRBD1 or TRBD2 (5 bases each). The germline CDR1 and CDR2 sequences are MNHNS and SASEGT. This CDR3 has 14 residues. The CDR3 loop reads CVRTPRGLRVEQYF. CDR3 coding DNA: TGTGTCAGGACCCCACGCGGACTCAGGGTCGAGCAATACTTC.